This paragraph reports one T cell receptor beta chain. What antigen it recognizes has not been identified. No base-level quality is on record; no much larger clone is a single base apart. The entry originates in a study of T cell changes during pregnancy in multiple sclerosis (dated by TCRdb to the late 2010s). With respect to the entire study: Changes in the T cell repertoire over the course of pregnancy were examined in this study in women with multiple sclerosis.

Library creation used the immunoSEQ multiplex PCR assay. Sourced from immuneACCESS, this table was stored by TCRdb with only in-frame sequences that have V and J called. A share of the clones is absent; for the studies checked, an unresolved V gene accounts for under half, and the remainder has no known explanation. The sample includes about 93,000 clones, with 92% observed a single time. The ten largest clones add up to just over 2% of the sample. Between the V and J ends, shortened by 2 bases and 8 bases respectively, the junction contains 9 bases. The CDR3 covers 12 residues, taking in both the cysteine and the phenylalanine. The only DNA kept is the CDR3, 36 bases in frame from the first base. CDR1 MNHNY and CDR2 SVGAGI were looked up in the germline V gene (reference sequence).

The clonotype comes from a female donor with multiple sclerosis, enrolled in a pregnancy study. The sequencing here drew on peripheral blood, taken after pregnancy. Recombination joined TRBV6-6 with TRBJ1-2, with no confident D gene call. CDR3 reads: CASSYVGEGYTF. The bases are TGTGCCAGCAGTTACGTTGGGGAGGGCTACACCTTC.